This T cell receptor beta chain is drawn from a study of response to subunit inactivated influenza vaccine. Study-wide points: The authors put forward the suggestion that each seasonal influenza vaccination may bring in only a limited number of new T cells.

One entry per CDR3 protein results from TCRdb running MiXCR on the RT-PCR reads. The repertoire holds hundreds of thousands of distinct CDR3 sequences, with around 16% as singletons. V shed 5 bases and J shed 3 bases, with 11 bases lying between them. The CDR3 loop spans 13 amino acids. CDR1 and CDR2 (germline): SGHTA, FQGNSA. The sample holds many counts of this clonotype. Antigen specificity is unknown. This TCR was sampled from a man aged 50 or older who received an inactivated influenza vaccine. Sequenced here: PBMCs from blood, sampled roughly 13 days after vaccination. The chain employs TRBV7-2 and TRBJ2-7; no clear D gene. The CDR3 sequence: CASSRSYGYEQYF. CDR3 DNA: TGTGCCAGCAGCCGGTCCTACGGCTACGAGCAGTACTTC.